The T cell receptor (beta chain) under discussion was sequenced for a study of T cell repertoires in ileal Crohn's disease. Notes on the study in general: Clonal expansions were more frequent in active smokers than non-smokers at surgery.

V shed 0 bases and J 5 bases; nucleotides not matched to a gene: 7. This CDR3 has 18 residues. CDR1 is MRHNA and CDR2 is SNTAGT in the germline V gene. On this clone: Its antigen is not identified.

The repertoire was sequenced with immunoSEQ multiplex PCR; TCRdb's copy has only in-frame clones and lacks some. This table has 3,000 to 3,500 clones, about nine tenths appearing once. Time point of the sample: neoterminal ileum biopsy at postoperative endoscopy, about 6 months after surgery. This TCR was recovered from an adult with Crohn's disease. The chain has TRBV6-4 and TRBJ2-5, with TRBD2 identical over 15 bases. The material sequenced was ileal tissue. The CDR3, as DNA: TGTGCCAGCAGTGACTCCATCGGGACTAGCGGGAGGATGGAGACCCAGTACTTC. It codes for CASSDSIGTSGRMETQYF.